This TCR beta chain was recorded in a study of cytomegalovirus exposure and HLA in healthy donors. PCR was performed using 60 Vbeta and 13 Jbeta primers. Some clones are missing from TCRdb's copy, which holds only in-frame ones; the method was immunoSEQ multiplex PCR. Among about 190,000 clones listed, around 79% were seen once. The V gene's germline CDR1 is SGHVS and CDR2 FQNEAQ. V was clipped by 4 bases and J by 1 base; unmatched bases: 12. This CDR3 region has 17 residues. Note on this clone: Its antigen is currently unknown.

Study conclusions and caveats: CMV serostatus was the sole immune exposure information available.

The TCR was taken from a young woman in good health and CMV-seronegative. Sequencing was carried out using PBMCs. V usage is TRBV7-8 and J usage is TRBJ2-7, with 8 nucleotides matching TRBD1. For the CDR3, the DNA is TGTGCCAGCAGCTCAGATACCGGGACAGGTTTTTCCTACGAGCAGTACTTC. This translates into CASSSDTGTGFSYEQYF.